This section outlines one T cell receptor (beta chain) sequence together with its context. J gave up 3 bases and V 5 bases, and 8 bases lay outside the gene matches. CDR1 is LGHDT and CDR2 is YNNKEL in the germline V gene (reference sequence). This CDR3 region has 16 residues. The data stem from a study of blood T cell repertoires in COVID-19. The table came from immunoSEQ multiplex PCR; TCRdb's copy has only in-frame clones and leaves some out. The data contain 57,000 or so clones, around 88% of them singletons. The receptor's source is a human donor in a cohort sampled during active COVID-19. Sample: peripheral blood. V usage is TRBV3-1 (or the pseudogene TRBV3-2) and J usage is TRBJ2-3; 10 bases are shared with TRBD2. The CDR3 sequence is CASSSPTSGRTDTQYF. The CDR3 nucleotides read TGTGCCAGCAGCTCCCCGACTAGCGGGCGGACAGATACGCAGTATTTT.